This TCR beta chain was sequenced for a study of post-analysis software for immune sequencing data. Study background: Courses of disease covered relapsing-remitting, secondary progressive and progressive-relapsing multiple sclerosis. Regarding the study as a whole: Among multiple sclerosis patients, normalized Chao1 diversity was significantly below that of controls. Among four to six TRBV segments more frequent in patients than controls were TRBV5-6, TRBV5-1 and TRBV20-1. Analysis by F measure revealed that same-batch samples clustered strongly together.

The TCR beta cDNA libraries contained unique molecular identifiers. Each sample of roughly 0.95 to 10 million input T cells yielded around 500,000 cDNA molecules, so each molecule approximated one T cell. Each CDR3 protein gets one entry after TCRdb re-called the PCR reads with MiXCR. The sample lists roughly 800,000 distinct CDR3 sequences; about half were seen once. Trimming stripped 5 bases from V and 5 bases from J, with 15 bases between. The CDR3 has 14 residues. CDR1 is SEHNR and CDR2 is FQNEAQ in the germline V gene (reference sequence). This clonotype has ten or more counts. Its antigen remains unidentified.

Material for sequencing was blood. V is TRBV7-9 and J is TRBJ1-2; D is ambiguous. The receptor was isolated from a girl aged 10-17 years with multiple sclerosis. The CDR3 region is CASSPEWQLYGYTF. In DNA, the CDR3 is TGTGCCAGCAGCCCCGAGTGGCAGCTTTATGGCTACACCTTC. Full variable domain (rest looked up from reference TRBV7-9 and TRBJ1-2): DTGVSQNPRHKITKRGQNVTFRCDPISEHNRLYWYRQTLGQGPEFLTYFQNEAQLEKSRLLSDRFSAERPKGSFSTLEIQRTEQGDSAMYLCASSPEWQLYGYTFGSGTRLTVV.